This T cell receptor beta chain was observed in a study of blood T cell repertoires in COVID-19. Study-level background: The cDNA or gDNA used as material had been derived from T cells, B-cell-depleted T cells, or PBMCs.

In this sample, this clone turned up once. The CDR3 contains 16 residues. The V and J ends lost 7 bases and 0 bases respectively, with 19 bases between them. Germline V gives CDR1 SGHDN, CDR2 FVKESK. The table came from immunoSEQ multiplex PCR; TCRdb's copy has only in-frame clones and leaves some out. The sample comprises about 29,000 clones, nearly 90% of which are singletons, and approximately 9.8% rests with the top ten. What was sequenced was peripheral blood. The rearrangement links TRBV14 to TRBJ2-7, with D possibly TRBD1 on 6 matching bases. The sequence came from a human donor in a cohort sampled during active COVID-19. DNA for the CDR3: TGTGCCAGCACCCCTGGGGGCCACCTTAACTCCTACGAGCAGTACTTC. It is translated as CASTPGGHLNSYEQYF.